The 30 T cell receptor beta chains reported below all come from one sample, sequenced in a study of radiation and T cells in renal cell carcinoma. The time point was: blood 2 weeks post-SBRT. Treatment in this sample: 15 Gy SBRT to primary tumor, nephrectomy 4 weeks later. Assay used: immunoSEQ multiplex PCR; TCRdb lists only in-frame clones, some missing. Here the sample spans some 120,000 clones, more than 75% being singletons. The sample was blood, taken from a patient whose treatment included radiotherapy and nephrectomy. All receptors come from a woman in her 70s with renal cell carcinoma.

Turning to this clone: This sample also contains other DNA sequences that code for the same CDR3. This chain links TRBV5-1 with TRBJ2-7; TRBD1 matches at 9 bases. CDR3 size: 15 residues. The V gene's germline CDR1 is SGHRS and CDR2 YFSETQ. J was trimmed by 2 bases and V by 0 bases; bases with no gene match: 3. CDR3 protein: CASSLVQGAPYEQYF. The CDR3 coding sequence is TGCGCCAGCAGCTTGGTACAGGGGGCTCCCTACGAGCAGTACTTC.

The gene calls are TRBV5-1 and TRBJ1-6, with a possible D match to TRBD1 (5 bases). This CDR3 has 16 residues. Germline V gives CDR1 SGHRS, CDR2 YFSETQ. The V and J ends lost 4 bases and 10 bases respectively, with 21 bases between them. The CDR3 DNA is TGCGCCAGCAGCGGAGAAGACAGTGGGGTCAAGTCACCCCTCCACTTT. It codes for CASSGEDSGVKSPLHF.

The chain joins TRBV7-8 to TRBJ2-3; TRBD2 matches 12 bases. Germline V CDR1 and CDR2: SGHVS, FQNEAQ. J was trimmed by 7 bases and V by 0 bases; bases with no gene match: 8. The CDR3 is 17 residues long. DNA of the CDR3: TGTGCCAGCAGCTTAGCCGGGACTAGCGGGTCCGGGAATACGCAGTATTTT. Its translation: CASSLAGTSGSGNTQYF.

CDR3 amino acids: CARSGDRGRNQPQHF. DNA of the CDR3: TGTGCCAGAAGCGGTGACAGGGGTAGAAATCAGCCCCAGCATTTT. This chain links TRBV5-3 with TRBJ1-5; 8 nucleotides agree with TRBD1. TRBV5-3 is known as an ORF, though its function is uncertain. This CDR3 has 15 residues. V trimming: 4 bases; J trimming: 4 bases; junction bases outside the gene matches: 7.

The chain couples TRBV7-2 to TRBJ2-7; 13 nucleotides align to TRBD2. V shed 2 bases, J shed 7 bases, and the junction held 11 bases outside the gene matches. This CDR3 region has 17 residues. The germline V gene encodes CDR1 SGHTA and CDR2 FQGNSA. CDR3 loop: CASSLLSGLAGTGEQYF. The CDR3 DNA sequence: TGTGCCAGCAGCTTACTGTCGGGACTAGCGGGGACGGGTGAGCAGTACTTC.

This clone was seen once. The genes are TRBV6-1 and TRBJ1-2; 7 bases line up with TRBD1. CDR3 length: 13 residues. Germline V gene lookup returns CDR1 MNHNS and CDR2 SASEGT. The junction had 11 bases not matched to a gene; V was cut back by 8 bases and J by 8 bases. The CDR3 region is CASGPGGGRGYTF. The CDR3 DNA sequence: TGTGCCAGCGGGCCAGGGGGTGGGAGAGGCTACACCTTC.

The CDR3 DNA sequence: TGTGCCTGGAGTGACTTAGGCGCGCAGTATTTT. Residues: CAWSDLGAQYF. The chain links TRBV30 to TRBJ2-3; D is unresolved. Per the germline V gene, CDR1 is GTSNPN and CDR2 is SVGIG (reference sequence). Trimming took off 1 base at V and 10 bases at J, with 9 bases between the two ends. The CDR3 contains 11 residues.

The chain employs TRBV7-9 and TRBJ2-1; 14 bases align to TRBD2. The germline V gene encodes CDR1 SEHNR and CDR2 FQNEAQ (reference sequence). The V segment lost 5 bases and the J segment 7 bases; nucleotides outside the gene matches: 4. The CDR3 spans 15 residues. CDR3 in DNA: TGTGCCAGCAGCATAGGACTAGCGGGGGGTAATGAGCAGTTCTTC. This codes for CASSIGLAGGNEQFF.

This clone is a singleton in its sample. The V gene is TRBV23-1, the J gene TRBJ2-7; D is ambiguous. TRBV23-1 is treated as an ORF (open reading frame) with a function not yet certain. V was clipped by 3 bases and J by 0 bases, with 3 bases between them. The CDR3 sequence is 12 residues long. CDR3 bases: TGCGCCAGCAGTCAGCTCTCCTACGAGCAGTACTTC. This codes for CASSQLSYEQYF.

CDR3 sequence: CASSRGLDEKLFF. CDR3 DNA: TGCGCCAGCAGCCGAGGGCTGGACGAAAAACTGTTTTTT. The rearrangement links TRBV5-1 to TRBJ1-4; D is unresolved. CDR1 is SGHRS, CDR2 YFSETQ, per germline. Trimming left V 4 bases short and J 8 bases short, with 12 bases between. The CDR3 is 13 residues long.

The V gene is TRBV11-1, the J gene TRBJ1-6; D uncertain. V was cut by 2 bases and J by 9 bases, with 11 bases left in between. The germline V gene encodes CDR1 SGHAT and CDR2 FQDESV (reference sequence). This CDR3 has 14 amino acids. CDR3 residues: CASSLTRLGSPLHF. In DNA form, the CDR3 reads TGTGCCAGCAGCTTAACGAGATTGGGTTCACCCCTCCACTTT.

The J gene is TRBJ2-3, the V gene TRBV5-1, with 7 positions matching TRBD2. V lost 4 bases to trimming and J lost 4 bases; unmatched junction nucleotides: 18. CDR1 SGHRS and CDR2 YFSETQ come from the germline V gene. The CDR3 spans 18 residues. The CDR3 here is CASSTISPGLKSADTQYF. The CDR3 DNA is TGCGCCAGCAGCACTATATCACCGGGACTAAAAAGCGCAGATACGCAGTATTTT.

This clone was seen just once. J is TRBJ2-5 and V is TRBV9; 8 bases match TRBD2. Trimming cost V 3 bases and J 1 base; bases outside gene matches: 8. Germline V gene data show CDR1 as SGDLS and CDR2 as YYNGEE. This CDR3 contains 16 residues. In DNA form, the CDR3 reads TGTGCCAGCAGCGCAGGGGCGGGGGGTTTCCAAGAGACCCAGTACTTC. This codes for CASSAGAGGFQETQYF. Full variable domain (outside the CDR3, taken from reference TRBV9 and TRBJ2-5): DSGVTQTPKHLITATGQRVTLRCSPRSGDLSVYWYQQSLDQGLQFLIQYYNGEERAKGNILERFSAQQFPDLHSELNLSSLELGDSALYFCASSAGAGGFQETQYFGPGTRLLVL.

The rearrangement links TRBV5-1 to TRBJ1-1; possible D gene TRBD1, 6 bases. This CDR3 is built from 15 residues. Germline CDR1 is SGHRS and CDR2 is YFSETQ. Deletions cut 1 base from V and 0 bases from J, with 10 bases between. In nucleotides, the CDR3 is TGCGCCAGCAGCTTGAGGACAGTAGTGAACACTGAAGCTTTCTTT. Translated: CASSLRTVVNTEAFF. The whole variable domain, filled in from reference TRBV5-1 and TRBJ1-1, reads KAGVTQTPRYLIKTRGQQVTLSCSPISGHRSVSWYQQTPGQGLQFLFEYFSETQRNKGNFPGRFSGRQFSNSRSEMNVSTLELGDSALYLCASSLRTVVNTEAFFGQGTRLTVV.

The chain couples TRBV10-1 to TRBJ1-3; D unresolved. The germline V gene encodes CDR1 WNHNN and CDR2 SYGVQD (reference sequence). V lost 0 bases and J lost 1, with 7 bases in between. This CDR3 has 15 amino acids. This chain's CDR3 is CASSESTVSGNTIYF. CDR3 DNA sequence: TGCGCCAGCAGTGAGTCAACAGTTTCTGGAAACACCATATATTTT.

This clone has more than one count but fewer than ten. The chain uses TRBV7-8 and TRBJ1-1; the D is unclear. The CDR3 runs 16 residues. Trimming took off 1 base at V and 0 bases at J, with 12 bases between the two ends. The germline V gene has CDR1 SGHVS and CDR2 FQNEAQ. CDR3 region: CASSLVGRHLNTEAFF. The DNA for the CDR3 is TGTGCCAGCAGCTTAGTGGGGAGACACCTGAACACTGAAGCTTTCTTT.

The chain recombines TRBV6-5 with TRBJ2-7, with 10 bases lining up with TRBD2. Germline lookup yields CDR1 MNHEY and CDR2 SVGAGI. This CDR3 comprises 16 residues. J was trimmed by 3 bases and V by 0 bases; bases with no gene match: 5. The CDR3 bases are TGTGCCAGCAGTTACTCGATCGGACTAGCGGTCTACGAGCAGTACTTC. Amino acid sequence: CASSYSIGLAVYEQYF.

CDR3 sequence (DNA): TGTGCCAGCACCAACGGGGGGGCCGGGGACTACGAGCAGTACTTC. This encodes CASTNGGAGDYEQYF. The V call is TRBV6-6, the J call TRBJ2-7, with 8 bases matching TRBD2. The V gene's germline CDR1 is MNHNY and CDR2 SVGAGI (reference sequence). V lost 7 bases and J lost 3; bases outside the gene matches: 11. This CDR3 has 15 amino acids.

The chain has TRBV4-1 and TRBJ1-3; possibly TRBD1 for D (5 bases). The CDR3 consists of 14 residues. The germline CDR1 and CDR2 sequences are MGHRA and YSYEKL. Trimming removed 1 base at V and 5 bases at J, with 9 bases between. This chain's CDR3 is CASSQGQGRNTIYF. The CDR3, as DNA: TGCGCCAGCAGCCAAGGGCAGGGTCGAAACACCATATATTTT.

CDR3 residues: CAWQGASNQPQHF. In nucleotides, the CDR3 is TGTGCCTGGCAGGGAGCTAGCAATCAGCCCCAGCATTTT. The chain carries TRBV30 and TRBJ1-5, with D possibly matching TRBD1 (5 bases). CDR1 and CDR2 from the germline V gene are GTSNPN and SVGIG (reference sequence). V was trimmed by 5 bases and J by 0 bases, leaving 8 bases between them. The CDR3 runs 13 residues.

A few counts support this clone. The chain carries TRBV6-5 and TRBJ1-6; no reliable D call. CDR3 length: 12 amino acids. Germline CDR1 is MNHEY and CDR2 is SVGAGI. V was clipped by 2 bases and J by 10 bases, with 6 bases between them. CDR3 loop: CASSYAGSPLHF. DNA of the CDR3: TGTGCCAGCAGTTACGCGGGATCACCCCTCCACTTT.

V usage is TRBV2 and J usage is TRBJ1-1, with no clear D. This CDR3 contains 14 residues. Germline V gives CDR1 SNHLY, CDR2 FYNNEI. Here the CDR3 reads CACQEMGTATEAFF. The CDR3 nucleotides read TGTGCTTGCCAGGAGATGGGAACCGCGACTGAAGCTTTCTTT. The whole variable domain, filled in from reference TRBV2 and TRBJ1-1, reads EPEVTQTPSHQVTQMGQEVILRCVPISNHLYFYWYRQILGQKVEFLVSFYNNEISEKSEIFDDQFSVERPDGSNFTLKIRSTKLEDSAMYFCACQEMGTATEAFFGQGTRLTVV.

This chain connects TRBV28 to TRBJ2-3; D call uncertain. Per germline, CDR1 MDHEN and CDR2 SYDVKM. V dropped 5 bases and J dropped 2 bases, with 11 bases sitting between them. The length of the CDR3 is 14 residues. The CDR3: CASSRDQNTDTQYF. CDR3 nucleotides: TGTGCCAGCAGTCGTGACCAAAACACAGATACGCAGTATTTT.

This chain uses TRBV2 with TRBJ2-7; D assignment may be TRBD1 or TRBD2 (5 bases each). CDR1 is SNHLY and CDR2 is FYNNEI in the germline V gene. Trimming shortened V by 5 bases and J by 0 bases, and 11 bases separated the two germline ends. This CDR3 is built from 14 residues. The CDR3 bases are TGTGCCAGCAGTCCCGGGGCCAGCTCCTACGAGCAGTACTTC. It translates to CASSPGASSYEQYF. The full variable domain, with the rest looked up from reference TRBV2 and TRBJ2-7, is EPEVTQTPSHQVTQMGQEVILRCVPISNHLYFYWYRQILGQKVEFLVSFYNNEISEKSEIFDDQFSVERPDGSNFTLKIRSTKLEDSAMYFCASSPGASSYEQYFGPGTRLTVT.

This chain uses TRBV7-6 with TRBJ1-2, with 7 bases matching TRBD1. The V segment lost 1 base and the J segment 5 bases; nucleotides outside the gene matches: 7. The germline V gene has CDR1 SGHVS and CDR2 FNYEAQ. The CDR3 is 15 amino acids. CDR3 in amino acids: CASSLGDDREYGYTF. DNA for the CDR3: TGTGCCAGCAGCTTAGGGGATGACAGGGAGTATGGCTACACCTTC.

CDR3 nucleotide sequence: TGCGCCAGCAGCTTAGGGCCCTCAGAAAAACTGTTTTTT. The encoded protein is CASSLGPSEKLFF. The V gene is TRBV5-1, the J gene TRBJ1-4; D is unclear. This CDR3 comprises 13 residues. V lost 2 bases to trimming and J lost 8 bases, with 10 bases between them. The germline V gene encodes CDR1 SGHRS and CDR2 YFSETQ.

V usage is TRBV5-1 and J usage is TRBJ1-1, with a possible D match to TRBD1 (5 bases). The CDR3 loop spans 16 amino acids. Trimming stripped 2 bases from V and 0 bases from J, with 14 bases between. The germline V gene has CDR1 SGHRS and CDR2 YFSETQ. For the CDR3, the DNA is TGCGCCAGCAGCTTCGGACGGGGGACCATGAACACTGAAGCTTTCTTT. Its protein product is CASSFGRGTMNTEAFF.

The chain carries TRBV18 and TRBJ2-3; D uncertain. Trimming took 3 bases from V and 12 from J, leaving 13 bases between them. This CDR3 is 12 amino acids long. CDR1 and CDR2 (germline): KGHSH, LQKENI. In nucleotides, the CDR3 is TGTGCCAGCTCACCGGAACAAAAGGTCCAGTATTTT. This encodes CASSPEQKVQYF.

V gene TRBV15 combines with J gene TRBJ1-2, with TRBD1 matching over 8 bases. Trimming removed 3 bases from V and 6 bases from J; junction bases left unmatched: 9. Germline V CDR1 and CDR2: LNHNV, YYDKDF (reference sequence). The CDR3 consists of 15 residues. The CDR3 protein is CATSRETGGLDGYTF. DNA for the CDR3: TGTGCCACCAGCAGGGAAACAGGGGGGTTGGATGGCTACACCTTC.

CDR3 loop: CAWRYRGRNSPLHF. The CDR3 DNA sequence: TGTGCCTGGAGATACAGGGGAAGGAATTCACCCCTCCACTTT. V usage is TRBV30 and J usage is TRBJ1-6; 7 nucleotides line up with TRBD1. CDR3 length equals 14 residues. The germline gives CDR1 GTSNPN, CDR2 SVGIG (reference sequence). J was trimmed by 7 bases and V by 3 bases; bases with no gene match: 6.